This T cell receptor beta chain was captured by sequencing in a study of long-term antiretroviral therapy in people with HIV. The study's findings and limits: Clones showing expansion before ART dominated the repertoire at all time points.

Researchers report immunoSEQ v3.0 was run at survey level. The study targeted 40,000-50,000 T-cell genomes per sample in sequencing. Assay: immunoSEQ multiplex PCR; the TCRdb copy retains only in-frame clones and omits some. The sample carries approximately 17,000 clones, approximately 81% recorded once. This clone was counted only a few times. Its antigen is unidentified. The sample here was unsorted PBMCs, taken about 3.1 years after starting antiretroviral therapy. The origin of this receptor is a woman aged 35 to 49 with HIV.

CDR3 in DNA: TGCGCCAGCAGCCCCTGGCTTGGGGGGGCGCAGACTGAAGCTTTCTTT. It yields the protein CASSPWLGGAQTEAFF. The chain uses TRBV5-1 and TRBJ1-1; D possibly corresponds to TRBD1 (6 bases). Trimming shortened V by 4 bases and J by 5 bases, and 21 bases separated the two germline ends. CDR1 is SGHRS, CDR2 YFSETQ, per germline. The CDR3 is made up of 16 amino acids.